These T cell receptor beta chains were read from a single sample in a study of T cells in Graves' hyperthyroidism and ophthalmopathy. MiXCR, applied by TCRdb to the multiplex PCR reads, yields one record per CDR3 protein. The data show 310,000 or so distinct CDR3 sequences, about 15% seen once. The sequenced sample consisted of blood. All receptors come from a woman aged 60-75 years with Graves' ophthalmopathy. Each CDR3 is given with its conserved first and last residue. The D gene is left open where the match is weak. Clone size is shown for a subset of rows, as once, few, many or a class of expanded clone.

V: TRBV12-3/TRBV12-4
J: TRBJ1-2
size: many
D: NA
DNA: TGTGCCAGCAGCCCTGAGGGGGTCTCCGACTATGGCTACACCTTC
CDR3: CASSPEGVSDYGYTF

V: TRBV9
J: TRBJ1-1
size: few
D: NA
DNA: TGTGCCAGCAGCCGACCGGGCCAGAACACTGAAGCTTTCTTT
CDR3: CASSRPGQNTEAFF

V: TRBV28
J: TRBJ2-7
size: few
D: NA
DNA: TGTGCCAGCAGCCTAGACAGGCGTTTCTCCTACGAGCAGTACTTC
CDR3: CASSLDRRFSYEQYF

V: TRBV7-2
J: TRBJ1-6
size: NA
D: NA
DNA: TGTGCCAGCAGCGCCCCGGGTTCACCCCTCCACTTT
CDR3: CASSAPGSPLHF

V: TRBV4-1
J: TRBJ2-5
size: few
D: TRBD2
DNA: TGCGCCAGCAGCCAAGATCCACCAGCGGGAGGCCACCTAGCAATGGAGTACTTC
CDR3: CASSQDPPAGGHLAMEYF

V: TRBV3-1
J: TRBJ2-7
size: many
D: NA
DNA: TGTGCCAGCACGATTGGCAGGGACTTCGAGCAGTACTTC
CDR3: CASTIGRDFEQYF

V: TRBV28
J: TRBJ1-6
size: NA
D: TRBD1
DNA: TGTGCCAGCAGTCTCCGACAGGGCTCCTATAGTTCACCCCTCCACTTT
CDR3: CASSLRQGSYSSPLHF

V: TRBV12-5
J: TRBJ2-3
size: NA
D: NA
DNA: TGTGCTAGTGGTTTGGTAGGGGGGCTGGGAGATACGCAGTATTTT
CDR3: CASGLVGGLGDTQYF

V: TRBV2
J: TRBJ2-7
size: many
D: NA
DNA: TGTGCCAGCAGTTTCCAGGGGCCTATATACGAGCAGTACTTC
CDR3: CASSFQGPIYEQYF

V: TRBV15
J: TRBJ2-3
size: NA
D: NA
DNA: TGTGCCACCAGCAGAGAGGGGGTTTCGTCAGATACGCAGTATTTT
CDR3: CATSREGVSSDTQYF

V: TRBV2
J: TRBJ1-5
size: many
D: NA
DNA: TGTGCCAGCAAGAACGGGGAAGCTAGCAATCAGCCCCAGCATTTT
CDR3: CASKNGEASNQPQHF

V: TRBV3-1
J: TRBJ1-3
size: once
D: NA
DNA: TGTGCCAGCAGCCCGGCGAGGCGGGGACTTTTGTCTCGGATATATTTT
CDR3: CASSPARRGLLSRIYF

V: TRBV25-1
J: TRBJ1-3
size: many
D: NA
DNA: TGTGCCAGCAGTGAGTTTAATACGGGAAACACCATATATTTT
CDR3: CASSEFNTGNTIYF

V: TRBV28
J: TRBJ2-1
size: many
D: TRBD2
DNA: TGTGCCAGCGCCTACCGGACTAGCGGGACTAGTGTGGAGCAGTTCTTC
CDR3: CASAYRTSGTSVEQFF

V: TRBV2
J: TRBJ2-7
size: many
D: TRBD1
DNA: TGTGCCAGCAAACGGGACAGGTCCTTCGAGCAGTACTTC
CDR3: CASKRDRSFEQYF

V: TRBV20-1
J: TRBJ2-2
size: NA
D: NA
DNA: TGCAGTGCTTCCCACCCCATGGGCACCGGGGAGCTGTTTTTT
CDR3: CSASHPMGTGELFF

V: TRBV7-2
J: TRBJ1-5
size: few
D: NA
DNA: TGTGCCAGCAGCCCTTGGACAGATTTTGATGGCAATCAGCCCCAGCATTTT
CDR3: CASSPWTDFDGNQPQHF

V: TRBV9
J: TRBJ1-5
size: NA
D: NA
DNA: TGTGCCAGCAGCCCCTCTGCGGACGGTTATCAGCCCCAGCATTTT
CDR3: CASSPSADGYQPQHF

V: TRBV7-2
J: TRBJ1-1
size: once
D: NA
DNA: TGTGCCAGCAGAAAATACGGGGGGGTAGGGGCTGAAGCTTTCTTT
CDR3: CASRKYGGVGAEAFF

V: TRBV24-1
J: TRBJ1-2
size: many
D: TRBD1
DNA: TGTGCCACCAGTGATGGGGGCCGGACAGGTGGCTACACCTTC
CDR3: CATSDGGRTGGYTF

V: TRBV4-3
J: TRBJ2-5
size: NA
D: NA
DNA: TGCGCCAGCAGCCAAAGGGGACTGCAAGAGACCCAGTACTTC
CDR3: CASSQRGLQETQYF

V: TRBV5-1
J: TRBJ2-7
size: many
D: TRBD1
DNA: TGCGCCAGCAGCGGGGACAGGGCGAAGCAGTACTTC
CDR3: CASSGDRAKQYF

V: TRBV7-2
J: TRBJ1-2
size: many
D: TRBD1
DNA: TGTGCCAGCAGCTTAACAGGGGGTAACTATGGCTACACCTTC
CDR3: CASSLTGGNYGYTF

V: TRBV3-1
J: TRBJ2-1
size: many
D: TRBD1
DNA: TGTGCCAGCAGCCAAGGGGTGGACAGGGGGCCCTACAATGAGCAGTTCTTC
CDR3: CASSQGVDRGPYNEQFF

V: TRBV20-1
J: TRBJ1-6
size: NA
D: NA
DNA: TGCAGTGCTGGATTAATCCCCTCACCCCTCCACTTT
CDR3: CSAGLIPSPLHF

V: TRBV20-1
J: TRBJ2-3
size: NA
D: TRBD2
DNA: TGCAGTGCCGTCGGGGGGGCGTCGACAGATACGCAGTATTTT
CDR3: CSAVGGASTDTQYF

V: TRBV9
J: TRBJ2-1
size: many
D: NA
DNA: TGTGCCAGCAGCGTATCCTGGAGGGGCAATGAGCAGTTCTTC
CDR3: CASSVSWRGNEQFF

V: TRBV28
J: TRBJ2-3
size: many
D: TRBD2
DNA: TGTGCCAGCCTGACTAGCGGGAGAATTCCAGATACGCAGTATTTT
CDR3: CASLTSGRIPDTQYF

V: TRBV5-1
J: TRBJ2-6
size: few
D: NA
DNA: TGCGCCAGCAGCTCTCCATGGGAGGACCACCCCTTATCCACCTCTGGGGCCAACGTCCTGACTTTC
CDR3: CASSSPWEDHPLSTSGANVLTF

V: TRBV7-2
J: TRBJ2-3
size: many
D: NA
DNA: TGTGCCAGCAGCTTCTGGCAGGGGGATACGCAGTATTTT
CDR3: CASSFWQGDTQYF

V: TRBV2
J: TRBJ2-7
size: many
D: TRBD2
DNA: TGTGCCAGTTCTCCGGGACTAGCGGGAGCTCGATTCTACGAGCAGTACTTC
CDR3: CASSPGLAGARFYEQYF

V: TRBV6-1
J: TRBJ2-6
size: few
D: NA
DNA: TGTGCCAGCAGTCCGGGACTCAGCTCTGGGGCCAACGTCCTGACTTTC
CDR3: CASSPGLSSGANVLTF

V: TRBV5-1
J: TRBJ2-7
size: NA
D: NA
DNA: TGCGCCAGCAGCTTGGAGTTTTCCTACGAGCAGTACTTC
CDR3: CASSLEFSYEQYF

V: TRBV20-1
J: TRBJ2-3
size: few
D: TRBD1
DNA: TGCAGTGCTTCCGGGACAGGGACAGATACGCAGTATTTT
CDR3: CSASGTGTDTQYF

V: TRBV4-3
J: TRBJ2-5
size: many
D: TRBD2
DNA: TGCGCCAGCAGCCAAGATCCCAGCGGGGGGGCCAAGACCCAGTACTTC
CDR3: CASSQDPSGGAKTQYF

V: TRBV12-3/TRBV12-4
J: TRBJ2-1
size: NA
D: NA
DNA: TGTGCCAGCAGTTTTACAGGCGATGAGCAGTTCTTC
CDR3: CASSFTGDEQFF

V: TRBV6-5
J: TRBJ2-1
size: few
D: NA
DNA: TGTGCCAGCAGTTGGGGAGGGGGCTCTTACAATGAGCAGTTCTTC
CDR3: CASSWGGGSYNEQFF

V: TRBV4-1
J: TRBJ2-3
size: NA
D: TRBD2
DNA: TGCGCCAGCAGCCATATAGCGGGAACTAGCACAGATACGCAGTATTTT
CDR3: CASSHIAGTSTDTQYF

V: TRBV9
J: TRBJ1-1
size: many
D: NA
DNA: TGTGCCAGCAGCGTAGGGGACCACACTGAAGCTTTCTTT
CDR3: CASSVGDHTEAFF

V: TRBV6-1
J: TRBJ2-7
size: many
D: NA
DNA: TGTGCCAGCAATCCCGGAGGCGACCGCTCCTACGAGCAGTACTTC
CDR3: CASNPGGDRSYEQYF

V: TRBV4-1
J: TRBJ1-4
size: few
D: TRBD1
DNA: TGCGCCAGCAGCCAAGACGACAGGGGGAATGAAAAACTGTTTTTT
CDR3: CASSQDDRGNEKLFF

V: TRBV20-1
J: TRBJ2-7
size: NA
D: TRBD2
DNA: TGCAGTGGCTTACTAGCGGGCGCCTCCTACGAGCAGTACTTC
CDR3: CSGLLAGASYEQYF

V: TRBV12-3/TRBV12-4
J: TRBJ1-5
size: many
D: NA
DNA: TGTGCCAGCAGTTTAAGTCGTGGCAATCAGCCCCAGCATTTT
CDR3: CASSLSRGNQPQHF

V: TRBV20-1
J: TRBJ2-3
size: many
D: TRBD2
DNA: TGCAGTGCTTCTTTACTAGCGGGGGGAAGCACAGATACGCAGTATTTT
CDR3: CSASLLAGGSTDTQYF

V: TRBV10-3
J: TRBJ1-2
size: few
D: NA
DNA: TGTGCCATCAGTGAGTCGACGATGGCGGCGGATGGCTACACCTTC
CDR3: CAISESTMAADGYTF

V: TRBV20-1
J: TRBJ1-5
size: many
D: NA
DNA: TGCAGTGCTAAGGGGGGGTGGCAGCCCCAGCATTTT
CDR3: CSAKGGWQPQHF

V: TRBV12-3/TRBV12-4
J: TRBJ1-1
size: NA
D: NA
DNA: TGTGCCAGCAGTTTTATGCAAGGAACTGCTTTCTTT
CDR3: CASSFMQGTAFF

V: TRBV28
J: TRBJ1-1
size: NA
D: TRBD1
DNA: TGTGCCAGCAGTTTAGGTGGGACAGGGGGAATGAACACTGAAGCTTTCTTT
CDR3: CASSLGGTGGMNTEAFF

V: TRBV5-6
J: TRBJ1-2
size: few
D: NA
DNA: TGTGCCAGCAGCCCCGACGGGGGATTAGCCCCAAACTATGGCTACACCTTC
CDR3: CASSPDGGLAPNYGYTF

V: TRBV7-2
J: TRBJ1-1
size: many
D: TRBD1
DNA: TGTGCCACCCAATTCACAGGGGGGCTGCGCAAAGCTTTCTTT
CDR3: CATQFTGGLRKAFF

V: TRBV12-3/TRBV12-4
J: TRBJ1-1
size: many
D: NA
DNA: TGTGCCAGCAGTTTACCCATCATCGGGGGATTAAACACTGAAGCTTTCTTT
CDR3: CASSLPIIGGLNTEAFF

V: TRBV18
J: TRBJ1-3
size: NA
D: NA
DNA: TGTGCCAGCTCCCGGGGAGGCGACCCCTCTGGAAACACCATATATTTT
CDR3: CASSRGGDPSGNTIYF

V: TRBV7-8
J: TRBJ2-5
size: many
D: NA
DNA: TGTGCCAGCAGCTTCCGTGGACAGCCTCAAGAGACCCAGTACTTC
CDR3: CASSFRGQPQETQYF